This T cell receptor (beta chain) was retrieved from a study of beta chain features in type 1 diabetes. Study-wide points: Researchers report that Type 1 diabetes patients had moderately but significantly shorter TCRB CDR3s across all four CD4+ subsets.

The sequenced template was cDNA made from the entire isolated RNA. Measured with immunoSEQ multiplex PCR; TCRdb has only the in-frame clones, and not every one. The profile shows some 48,000 clones, roughly 47% of them singletons. Trimming cost V 7 bases and J 2 bases, with 15 bases left between them. From germline, CDR1 is MNHEY and CDR2 SVGAGI. This CDR3 contains 15 residues. Comment on this clone: Its antigen is still unknown.

This sequence was found in a man between 25 and 39 years old with type 1 diabetes. The sample was stem cell memory CD4+ T cells from blood. V usage is TRBV6-5 and J usage is TRBJ1-5; D gene ambiguous. CDR3 region: CASTKDGFGNQPQHF. The CDR3 DNA reads as TGTGCCAGCACCAAAGACGGGTTTGGCAATCAGCCCCAGCATTTT.